This passage covers 20 T cell receptor beta chains from one sample sequenced in a study of T cells in localized non-small cell lung cancer. Profiling relied on immunoSEQ multiplex PCR, and the TCRdb table lists in-frame clones only, not all of them. The data show about 31,000 clones, 90% to 95% seen once. This sample comprised peripheral blood, obtained before any cancer treatment. These receptors were collected from a woman aged 35-70 years with stage I lung adenocarcinoma.

In this sample, this clone turned up once. The CDR3 region is CASSSWDRGYLSGNTIYF. DNA of the CDR3: TGTGCCAGCAGCTCGTGGGACAGGGGATACCTCTCTGGAAACACCATATATTTT. This chain uses TRBV11-2 with TRBJ1-3; 10 bases align to TRBD1. The V gene end was trimmed by 4 bases and the J gene end by 0 bases; junction bases not matched to a gene: 9. CDR3 size: 18 residues. Looked up from germline, CDR1 is SGHAT and CDR2 is FQNNGV.

In its sample, this clone was seen once. This chain connects TRBV5-1 to TRBJ2-5, with D possibly being TRBD1 (6 bases). The V end was cut by 1 base, the J end by 4 bases, with 8 bases between. The CDR3 has 13 residues. Germline-derived CDR1 and CDR2 are SGHRS and YFSETQ. CDR3 amino acids: CASSLQGRETQYF. CDR3 in DNA: TGCGCCAGCAGCTTGCAGGGGCGAGAGACCCAGTACTTC.

This chain connects TRBV28 to TRBJ1-5; TRBD1 matches at 9 bases. Looked up from germline, CDR1 is MDHEN and CDR2 is SYDVKM. The V segment lost 5 bases and the J segment 6 bases; nucleotides outside the gene matches: 5. The CDR3 contains 14 residues. Written as DNA, the CDR3 is TGTGCCAGCAGTGAACAGGGGGCCGGTCAGCCCCAGCATTTT. Translating gives CASSEQGAGQPQHF.

The chain links TRBV7-8 to TRBJ1-5, with D maybe TRBD1 (5 bases). The length of the CDR3 is 13 residues. Trimming took off 3 bases at V and 9 bases at J, with 12 bases between the two ends. CDR1 and CDR2 (germline): SGHVS, FQNEAQ. CDR3 loop: CASSLGGLGPQHF. The CDR3 nucleotides read TGTGCCAGCAGCTTGGGGGGTTTAGGGCCCCAGCATTTT.

The chain has TRBV7-2 and TRBJ2-2; D gene unclear. Trimming cost V 7 bases and J 4 bases, with 10 bases left between them. There are 13 residues in the CDR3. CDR1 is SGHTA and CDR2 is FQGNSA in the germline V gene. CDR3 sequence (DNA): TGTGCCAGCACGTATACACCCACCGGGGAGCTGTTTTTT. It encodes CASTYTPTGELFF.

This clone showed up just once. The chain has TRBV7-8 and TRBJ1-1; unclear D gene. The CDR3 spans 15 residues. V gave up 5 bases and J gave up 2 bases, with 15 bases separating them. The germline gives CDR1 SGHVS, CDR2 FQNEAQ. The CDR3 loop reads CASSPHGGLNTEAFF. CDR3 sequence (DNA): TGTGCCAGCAGCCCCCACGGAGGTCTAAACACTGAAGCTTTCTTT.

The rearrangement links TRBV28 to TRBJ1-2; 7 bases are a match to TRBD1. The V gene end was trimmed by 6 bases and the J gene end by 3 bases; junction bases not matched to a gene: 4. Germline V gene lookup returns CDR1 MDHEN and CDR2 SYDVKM. The CDR3 covers 13 residues. The CDR3 DNA follows: TGTGCCAGCAGCTCAACAGGGGACTATGGCTACACCTTC. Translation gives CASSSTGDYGYTF.

This sequence joins TRBV9 and TRBJ2-5, with 7 bases fitting TRBD1. Germline-derived CDR1 and CDR2 are SGDLS and YYNGEE. CDR3 length: 13 residues. V lost 3 bases, J lost 4 bases, and 3 bases stayed unmatched. CDR3 in DNA: TGTGCCAGCAGCGGCAACAGGGGAGAGACCCAGTACTTC. Its translation is CASSGNRGETQYF.

V is TRBV19 and J is TRBJ1-6; 9 bases map to TRBD1. The trim removed 3 bases at V and 10 bases at J, leaving 7 bases unmatched. From germline, CDR1 is LNHDA and CDR2 SQIVND (reference sequence). This CDR3 spans 15 amino acids. CDR3 residues: CASSIDGTGRSPLHF. CDR3 nucleotide sequence: TGTGCCAGTAGTATCGACGGGACAGGGAGATCACCCCTCCACTTT.

V usage is TRBV9 and J usage is TRBJ1-5, with TRBD1 as a possible D gene (5 bases). The CDR3 runs to 15 residues. Between the trimmed V and J ends, which lost 4 bases and 5 bases, there was a span of 16 bases. Looked up from germline, CDR1 is SGDLS and CDR2 is YYNGEE. The CDR3 sequence: CASSQMGGVDQPQHF. The CDR3 DNA reads as TGTGCCAGCAGCCAAATGGGGGGAGTGGATCAGCCCCAGCATTTT.

The V and J genes are TRBV28 and TRBJ1-6, with D perhaps TRBD1 (5 bases). CDR1 and CDR2 (germline): MDHEN, SYDVKM. The CDR3 is 17 amino acids. The V and J ends lost 4 bases and 3 bases respectively, with 16 bases between them. The CDR3 bases are TGTGCCAGCAGTTCACGCTGGCGGCAGGGCTATAATTCACCCCTCCACTTT. Translating gives CASSSRWRQGYNSPLHF.

The rearrangement joins TRBV7-2 to TRBJ2-1; D gene uncertain. The CDR3 has 13 amino acids. The germline V gene has CDR1 SGHTA and CDR2 FQGNSA. V gave up 2 bases and J gave up 14 bases, with 16 bases separating them. The CDR3 sequence is CASSLTVDGWEFF. The CDR3 DNA reads as TGTGCCAGCAGCTTAACAGTAGATGGATGGGAGTTCTTC.

The chain uses TRBV4-3 and TRBJ2-6; D unresolved. Trimming stripped 0 bases from V and 1 base from J, with 10 bases between. The CDR3 consists of 17 residues. From germline, CDR1 is LGHNA and CDR2 YSLEER. This CDR3 reads CASSQDRAPSGANVLTF. The CDR3 nucleotides read TGCGCCAGCAGCCAAGACCGGGCACCTTCTGGGGCCAACGTCCTGACTTTC.

Only a few counts were recorded for this clone. The chain is built from TRBV10-3 and TRBJ2-4; 10 nucleotides agree with TRBD2. The V and J ends lost 6 bases and 5 bases, in that order; junction bases with no gene match: 4. Looked up from germline, CDR1 is ENHRY and CDR2 is SYGVKD. This CDR3 has 14 amino acids. Written as DNA, the CDR3 is TGTGCCATCAGCGGGACTAGCGCCCAAAACATTCAGTACTTC. Protein product: CAISGTSAQNIQYF.

This chain links TRBV4-1 with TRBJ1-1; D possibly corresponds to TRBD1 (5 bases). CDR1 and CDR2 from the germline V gene are MGHRA and YSYEKL. V was pared by 0 bases and J by 0 bases, with 14 bases between. The CDR3 runs 17 residues. The CDR3 DNA reads TGCGCCAGCAGCCAAGAAAGGACAAGAGTTATGAACACTGAAGCTTTCTTT. It specifies CASSQERTRVMNTEAFF.

This clone was counted a single time. This chain uses TRBV7-9 with TRBJ2-2; 10 positions agree with TRBD1. The CDR3 has 16 residues. Trimming took 5 bases from V and 3 from J; bases not matched to a gene: 6. The germline V gene has CDR1 SEHNR and CDR2 FQNEAQ (reference sequence). Written as DNA, the CDR3 is TGTGCCAGCAGCCCGCGCGGGACAGGGGACACCGGGGAGCTGTTTTTT. It is translated as CASSPRGTGDTGELFF.

The chain has TRBV7-9 and TRBJ1-5; D call uncertain. CDR1 is SEHNR, CDR2 FQNEAQ, per germline (reference sequence). V was cut by 1 base and J by 2 bases, with 3 bases left in between. The CDR3 is made up of 13 amino acids. CDR3 residues: CASSLVGNQPQHF. The CDR3, as DNA: TGTGCCAGCAGCTTAGTGGGCAATCAGCCCCAGCATTTT.

The gene calls are TRBV2 and TRBJ1-2, with no clear D. Per germline, CDR1 SNHLY and CDR2 FYNNEI. CDR3 length equals 13 residues. V was clipped by 7 bases and J by 6 bases, with 15 bases between them. The CDR3 loop reads CASMVPGRNGYTF. The CDR3 DNA reads TGTGCCAGCATGGTCCCGGGGAGGAATGGCTACACCTTC.

The genes are TRBV10-3 and TRBJ2-3, with D unresolved. From germline, CDR1 is ENHRY and CDR2 SYGVKD. Deletions cut 1 base from V and 0 bases from J, with 11 bases between. The CDR3 totals 16 residues. The CDR3 nucleotides are TGTGCCATCAGTGAGTTGGGCGTGACTAGCACAGATACGCAGTATTTT. This gives the protein CAISELGVTSTDTQYF.

The chain couples TRBV14 to TRBJ1-2; tentatively, D is TRBD1 (5 bases). CDR1 is SGHDN and CDR2 is FVKESK in the germline V gene. The length of the CDR3 is 13 residues. Trimming cost V 0 bases and J 7 bases, with 9 bases left between them. CDR3 sequence (DNA): TGTGCCAGCAGCCAAGACAGGGCAGGTGGCTACACCTTC. Translating it yields CASSQDRAGGYTF.